A single sample is the source of the 15 T cell receptor beta chains below, sequenced in a study of Graves' ophthalmopathy and Graves' hyperthyroidism. Amplification of TCR beta CDR3 regions used RNA transcripts. First-round RT-PCR relied on HTBI primers, and a second-round multiplex PCR came next. TCRdb ran MiXCR on the multiplex PCR reads and lists one entry per CDR3 protein. This sample has 300,000 to 500,000 distinct CDR3 sequences, with less than 20% found just once. The material sequenced was peripheral blood. The receptors were gathered from a woman between 18 and 29 years old with stable Graves' hyperthyroidism.

At least ten counts were recorded for this clonotype. The rearrangement uses TRBV28 and TRBJ1-5; D is undetermined. This CDR3 contains 14 residues. Trimming shortened V by 3 bases and J by 1 base, and 7 bases separated the two germline ends. Per the germline V gene, CDR1 is MDHEN and CDR2 is SYDVKM. The CDR3 protein is CASSFGLSNQPQHF. The CDR3 region has the DNA TGTGCCAGCAGTTTCGGGTTGAGCAATCAGCCCCAGCATTTT.

This clonotype was counted many times. The chain is built from TRBV7-9 and TRBJ2-5; D remains ambiguous. CDR3 length equals 15 residues. V was cut by 1 base and J by 5 bases, with 14 bases left in between. In germline, CDR1 is SEHNR, CDR2 FQNEAQ (reference sequence). This CDR3 is CASSLGDRIVETQYF. DNA for the CDR3: TGTGCCAGCAGCTTAGGAGACCGGATCGTGGAGACCCAGTACTTC.

Ten or more counts support this clonotype. J is TRBJ2-5 and V is TRBV15, with 9 bases identical to TRBD2. The CDR3 loop spans 15 amino acids. Germline V gene lookup returns CDR1 LNHNV and CDR2 YYDKDF (reference sequence). V trimming: 2 bases; J trimming: 1 base; junction bases outside the gene matches: 2. CDR3 nucleotide sequence: TGTGCCACCAGCAGACTAGCGGGGACCCAAGAGACCCAGTACTTC. Amino acid sequence: CATSRLAGTQETQYF.

This clonotype was counted ten times or more. The gene calls are TRBV7-2 and TRBJ2-7, with D perhaps assigned TRBD1 or TRBD2 (5 bases each). CDR1 is SGHTA and CDR2 is FQGNSA in the germline V gene. Trimming stripped 3 bases from V and 0 bases from J, with 9 bases between. The CDR3 runs 14 residues. The CDR3 DNA follows: TGTGCCAGCAGCTTCCTTGGGACCTCCTACGAGCAGTACTTC. Amino acids: CASSFLGTSYEQYF.

This clonotype was seen many times. V is TRBV6-2 or TRBV6-3 and J is TRBJ1-1, with D maybe TRBD1 (5 bases). V gave up 10 bases and J gave up 0 bases, with 15 bases separating them. The CDR3 is made up of 14 amino acids. Per the germline V gene, CDR1 is MNHEY and CDR2 is SVGEGT. CDR3 sequence (DNA): TGTGCCATCTTTATGGGGCGGATGAACACTGAAGCTTTCTTT. Amino acid sequence: CAIFMGRMNTEAFF.

The table lists this clonotype with many counts. V gene TRBV2 combines with J gene TRBJ2-7; D gene ambiguous. The length of the CDR3 is 14 residues. Germline lookup yields CDR1 SNHLY and CDR2 FYNNEI. Trimming left V 4 bases short and J 2 bases short, with 12 bases between. CDR3 DNA sequence: TGTGCCAGCAGTGGTGACGGCGACCCCTACGAGCAGTACTTC. This codes for CASSGDGDPYEQYF.

For this clonotype: One base away lies a much larger clone, so this may be a sequencing read error. The chain links TRBV19 to TRBJ2-2; 10 nucleotides agree with TRBD1. Germline-derived CDR1 and CDR2 are LNHDA and SQIVND (reference sequence). The CDR3 sequence is 14 residues long. The CDR3 sequence is CASSSTGGNGELSF. CDR3 in DNA: TGTGCCAGTAGCTCGACAGGGGGCAACGGGGAGCTGTCTTTT.

Notes on this clonotype: Given a much more abundant clone one base away, this may be a read error. The V gene is TRBV27, the J gene TRBJ1-2, with a tentative D call TRBD1 (5 bases). Germline loops: CDR1 MNHEY, CDR2 SMNVEV (reference sequence). The CDR3 contains 14 residues. The CDR3 region is CASSLLGGTDGYSF. The CDR3 DNA sequence: TGTGCCAGCAGTTTACTAGGTGGGACTGATGGCTACAGCTTC.

The chain joins TRBV10-3 to TRBJ1-2, with D possibly TRBD1 on 6 matching bases. The CDR3 spans 16 residues. V was pared by 2 bases and J by 3 bases, with 16 bases between. Germline V gene data show CDR1 as ENHRY and CDR2 as SYGVKD. As DNA, the CDR3 is TGTGCCATCAGTGAGATGAAGACAGGCTCGTACTATGGCTACACCTTC. Translated: CAISEMKTGSYYGYTF.

The genes are TRBV12-3 or TRBV12-4 and TRBJ1-2, with a possible D match to TRBD1 (5 bases). The CDR3 extends over 17 amino acids. V was cut by 5 bases and J by 2 bases, with 21 bases left in between. Here the CDR3 DNA reads TGTGCCAGCAGTCCCAAGGGGAGTGGATTGGAAAACTATGGCTACACCTTC. Its protein product is CASSPKGSGLENYGYTF.

Remarks on this clonotype: In this CDR3 the conserved last residue, phenylalanine or tryptophan, is missing, so a read error is likely. The rearrangement joins TRBV6-2 or TRBV6-3 to TRBJ1-1; the match to TRBD1 covers 7 bases. The junction had 7 bases not matched to a gene; V was cut back by 5 bases and J by 4 bases. Germline-derived CDR1 and CDR2 are MNHEY and SVGEGT. The CDR3 is made up of 14 amino acids. The CDR3 reads CASSDQTGPTEAFV. The CDR3 nucleotides read TGTGCCAGCAGTGACCAGACAGGGCCCACTGAAGCTTTCGTT.

This clonotype was counted ten times or more. This chain joins TRBV5-8 and TRBJ2-5, with D perhaps TRBD1 or TRBD2 (7 bases each). This CDR3 spans 17 amino acids. The germline CDR1 and CDR2 sequences are SGHTS and YDEGEE. V gave up 0 bases and J gave up 0 bases, with 15 bases separating them. The CDR3 region has the DNA TGTGCCAGCAGCTTGGGGGGGGGACAGTCGAACCAAGAGACCCAGTACTTC. Its protein is CASSLGGGQSNQETQYF.

This clonotype was observed at least ten times. This chain connects TRBV6-1 to TRBJ2-2; 9 nucleotides agree with TRBD1. Trimming at V came to 4 bases and at J to 5 bases, leaving 2 bases not matched to a gene. The CDR3 extends over 14 amino acids. Germline lookup yields CDR1 MNHNS and CDR2 SASEGT. CDR3 sequence (DNA): TGTGCCAGCAGTGGACAGGGGGGTACCGGGGAGCTGTTTTTT. Its protein product is CASSGQGGTGELFF.

Many counts were recorded for this clonotype. The chain links TRBV6-2 or TRBV6-3 to TRBJ2-7, with D possibly being TRBD2 (6 bases). V lost 0 bases and J lost 2, with 14 bases in between. Germline CDR1 reads MNHEY; CDR2 reads SVGEGT. CDR3 length: 16 amino acids. The CDR3 DNA reads as TGTGCCAGCAGTTACTCCGGGACTTCCCTAACCTACGAGCAGTACTTC. Its translation: CASSYSGTSLTYEQYF.

This clonotype is a singleton in its sample. The junction does not match germline at one end; this may be a read error. The chain has TRBV11-2 and TRBJ2-5, with 10 nucleotides matching TRBD2. Germline CDR1 is SGHAT and CDR2 is FQNNGV. The CDR3 has 12 residues. CDR3 in amino acids: CASGRDQETQYF. Written as DNA, the CDR3 is TGCGCCAGCGGGAGGGACCAAGAGACCCAGTACTTC.